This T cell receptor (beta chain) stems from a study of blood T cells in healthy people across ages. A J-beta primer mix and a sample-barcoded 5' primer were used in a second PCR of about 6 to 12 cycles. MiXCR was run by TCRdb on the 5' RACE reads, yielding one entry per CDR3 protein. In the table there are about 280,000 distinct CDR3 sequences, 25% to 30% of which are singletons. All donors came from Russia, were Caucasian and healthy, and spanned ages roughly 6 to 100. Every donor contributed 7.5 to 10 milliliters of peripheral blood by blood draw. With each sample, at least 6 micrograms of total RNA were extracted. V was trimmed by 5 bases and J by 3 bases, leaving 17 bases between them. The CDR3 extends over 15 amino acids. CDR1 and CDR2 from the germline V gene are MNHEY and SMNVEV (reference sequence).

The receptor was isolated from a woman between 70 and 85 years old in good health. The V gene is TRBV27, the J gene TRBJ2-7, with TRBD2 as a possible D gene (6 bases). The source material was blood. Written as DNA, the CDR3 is TGTGCCAGCAGTCTAGGGCCGCGGGGTAACTACGAGCAGTACTTC. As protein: CASSLGPRGNYEQYF.